These 19 T cell receptor beta chains originate from one sample sequenced in a study of Ad26.COV2.S vaccination and SARS-CoV-2 variants. The treatment denotes: about 20 received Ad26.COV2.S at low or high dose, single or two shots; about 5 received placebo; per-sample allocation not given. Collection of samples fell on day 63 after the first vaccine or placebo injection. Generated by immunoSEQ multiplex PCR, the TCRdb table keeps only in-frame clones and is missing some. This sample has about 480,000 clones; around 90% occur once, and the top ten carry roughly 13%. This material consisted of peripheral blood, taken in a trial of Ad26.COV2.S vaccine versus placebo. The receptor source for this set is a person aged 18-60 years who received the Ad26.COV2.S COVID-19 vaccine or a placebo.

The chain combines TRBV6-5 with TRBJ2-1; 14 bases fit TRBD2. The CDR3 runs 14 residues. CDR1 is MNHEY, CDR2 SVGAGI, per germline. The junction had 4 bases not matched to a gene; V was cut back by 8 bases and J by 7 bases. The CDR3 nucleotides are TGTGCCAGCGGGACTAGCGGGAGAGGTAATGAGCAGTTCTTC. It codes for CASGTSGRGNEQFF.

Only a few counts were recorded for this clone. The V call is TRBV19, the J call TRBJ1-1; D uncertain. The CDR3 contains 11 residues. Germline-derived CDR1 and CDR2 are LNHDA and SQIVND (reference sequence). The V and J ends lost 6 bases and 1 base respectively, with 3 bases between them. CDR3 DNA: TGTGCCAGTAGCCAGAACACTGAAGCTTTCTTT. Translation: CASSQNTEAFF.

Remarks on this clone: Additional DNA sequences in this sample encode the identical CDR3. The V gene is TRBV9, the J gene TRBJ2-6; D uncertain. The germline CDR1 and CDR2 sequences are SGDLS and YYNGEE. Trimming removed 0 bases at V and 4 bases at J, with 8 bases between. The CDR3 spans 15 residues. CDR3 DNA sequence: TGTGCCAGCAGCGTAGAGGGATCAGGGGCCAACGTCCTGACTTTC. Amino acids: CASSVEGSGANVLTF.

J is TRBJ1-5 and V is TRBV19, with a tentative D call TRBD1 (6 bases). The germline gives CDR1 LNHDA, CDR2 SQIVND (reference sequence). The CDR3 has 15 amino acids. V lost 4 bases and J lost 7, with 17 bases in between. CDR3 in amino acids: CASSTLGGQGQPQHF. Here the CDR3 DNA reads TGTGCCAGTAGTACCCTCGGGGGGCAAGGGCAGCCCCAGCATTTT.

J is TRBJ1-2 and V is TRBV27; no firm D call. Trimming left V 7 bases short and J 5 bases short, with 20 bases between. From germline, CDR1 is MNHEY and CDR2 SMNVEV (reference sequence). This CDR3 comprises 15 residues. In DNA form, the CDR3 reads TGTGCCAGCACCCCGGAGGCACCCTTCTGGTATGGCTACACCTTC. This gives the protein CASTPEAPFWYGYTF.

The genes are TRBV3-1 (or the pseudogene TRBV3-2) and TRBJ1-1; D is ambiguous. CDR1 LGHDT and CDR2 YNNKEL come from the germline V gene (reference sequence). With 11 bases removed from V and 0 bases from J, the gap between germline ends came to 16 bases. This CDR3 has 14 residues. CDR3 sequence reads: CACGAGIMNTEAFF. CDR3 sequence (DNA): TGTGCCTGCGGAGCAGGTATCATGAACACTGAAGCTTTCTTT.

V and J are TRBV9 and TRBJ2-1, with D perhaps TRBD1 or TRBD2 (6 bases each). Looked up from germline, CDR1 is SGDLS and CDR2 is YYNGEE. The CDR3 is 16 residues long. V lost 0 bases and J lost 4, with 14 bases in between. As DNA, the CDR3 is TGTGCCAGCAGCGTAGTGGGGGGCCTGCTGTACAATGAGCAGTTCTTC. Translating it yields CASSVVGGLLYNEQFF.

This clone was seen a single time. In DNA form, the CDR3 reads TGTGCCAGCAGCCCAGGATCTGGGGCCAACGTCCTGACTTTC. Translating gives CASSPGSGANVLTF. The chain combines TRBV7-2 with TRBJ2-6; D gene ambiguous. V was trimmed by 5 bases and J by 1 base, leaving 6 bases between them. There are 14 residues in the CDR3. Germline values: CDR1 SGHTA, CDR2 FQGNSA.

The V gene is TRBV7-8, the J gene TRBJ2-2, with 12 bases fitting TRBD2. The germline CDR1 and CDR2 sequences are SGHVS and FQNEAQ. V lost 0 bases and J lost 6; bases outside the gene matches: 2. There are 16 residues in the CDR3. CDR3 in DNA: TGTGCCAGCAGCTTAGCTCCTAGCGGGAGGGCCGGGGAGCTGTTTTTT. Translation: CASSLAPSGRAGELFF.

This chain joins TRBV30 and TRBJ1-6; 8 nucleotides align to TRBD1. The CDR3 length is 16 residues. Germline values: CDR1 GTSNPN, CDR2 SVGIG (reference sequence). J was trimmed by 5 bases and V by 3 bases; bases with no gene match: 9. CDR3 amino acids: CAWRTPGTGDNSPLHF. The CDR3 nucleotides are TGTGCCTGGAGGACACCCGGGACAGGAGATAATTCACCCCTCCACTTT.

This chain joins TRBV30 and TRBJ2-4; no definite D call. The V gene's germline CDR1 is GTSNPN and CDR2 SVGIG (reference sequence). V dropped 2 bases and J dropped 4 bases, with 12 bases sitting between them. This CDR3 contains 14 residues. The CDR3 loop reads CAWSLGNSKNIQYF. The CDR3 DNA reads TGTGCCTGGAGTCTAGGGAACAGTAAAAACATTCAGTACTTC.

The CDR3 spells CASSIRTGQKAWDTEAFF. DNA of the CDR3: TGTGCCAGCAGCATTCGGACAGGGCAGAAAGCGTGGGACACTGAAGCTTTCTTT. This chain connects TRBV7-2 to TRBJ1-1, with TRBD1 identical over 8 bases. This CDR3 is 18 amino acids long. Germline V gene data show CDR1 as SGHTA and CDR2 as FQGNSA. V gave up 5 bases and J gave up 3 bases; unmatched junction bases: 17.

This chain connects TRBV13 to TRBJ2-6; 10 bases are shared with TRBD1. V dropped 5 bases and J dropped 0; count of bases not matched to a gene: 4. Germline lookup yields CDR1 PRHDT and CDR2 FYEKMQ (reference sequence). There are 17 residues in the CDR3. The DNA of the CDR3 is TGTGCCAGCAGCCTCGGGACAGGGGTCTCTGGGGCCAACGTCCTGACTTTC. Translating it yields CASSLGTGVSGANVLTF.

This chain joins TRBV2 and TRBJ2-7; D not resolved. CDR1 is SNHLY, CDR2 FYNNEI, per germline. The CDR3 extends over 13 amino acids. The V end was cut by 6 bases, the J end by 9 bases, with 18 bases between. CDR3 sequence: CASRPRTKLGQYF. In DNA form, the CDR3 reads TGTGCCAGCAGGCCTAGGACCAAATTGGGGCAGTACTTC.

The V and J genes are TRBV7-9 and TRBJ2-2; D call uncertain. This CDR3 is built from 15 residues. V dropped 4 bases and J dropped 5 bases, with 14 bases sitting between them. Germline V gives CDR1 SEHNR, CDR2 FQNEAQ (reference sequence). CDR3: CASSSPATATGELFF. The CDR3 nucleotides are TGTGCCAGCAGCTCCCCGGCAACTGCTACCGGGGAGCTGTTTTTT.

V gene TRBV9 combines with J gene TRBJ2-3, with 8 bases that match TRBD1. Germline values: CDR1 SGDLS, CDR2 YYNGEE. The CDR3 loop spans 16 amino acids. V lost 3 bases to trimming and J lost 4 bases; unmatched junction nucleotides: 10. Written as DNA, the CDR3 is TGTGCCAGCAGCGAACAGGGGGTGCCCTCCGCAGATACGCAGTATTTT. This translates into CASSEQGVPSADTQYF.

The rearrangement links TRBV4-3 to TRBJ2-1; TRBD2 matches at 9 bases. The CDR3 length is 17 residues. Germline V gene data show CDR1 as LGHNA and CDR2 as YSLEER. Trimming took 0 bases from V and 9 from J; bases not matched to a gene: 12. This chain's CDR3 is CASSQESSGRPEAEQFF. DNA of the CDR3: TGCGCCAGCAGCCAAGAGTCGAGCGGGAGGCCGGAGGCTGAGCAGTTCTTC.

The J gene is TRBJ2-2, the V gene TRBV7-9, with no clear D. The ends were cut back, 5 bases at V and 6 bases at J, with 7 bases in the middle. This CDR3 spans 12 amino acids. CDR1 and CDR2 (germline): SEHNR, FQNEAQ (reference sequence). The CDR3 spells CASSLRSGELFF. The CDR3 DNA reads as TGTGCCAGCAGCCTACGCTCCGGGGAGCTGTTTTTT.

In DNA, the CDR3 is TGTGCCAGCAGTTACCTTAAAGGTCAGCCCCAGCATTTT. Translating gives CASSYLKGQPQHF. This chain links TRBV6-2 or TRBV6-3 with TRBJ1-5; D is uncertain. CDR1 is MNHEY and CDR2 is SVGEGT in the germline V gene. Trimming pared 2 bases from V and 6 bases from J, leaving 8 bases between. The CDR3 runs 13 residues.